This TCR beta chain emerged from a study of blood T cell repertoires in COVID-19. Study-wide background: Material from acute and convalescent COVID-19 was sourced from the United States, Italy and Spain.

Germline V gene data show CDR1 as MGHRA and CDR2 as YSYEKL. CDR3 length: 13 residues. Trimming removed 4 bases from V and 10 bases from J, with 14 bases in between. Generated by immunoSEQ multiplex PCR, the TCRdb table keeps only in-frame clones and is missing some. Here the sample spans 350,000 to 450,000 clones, around 89% being singletons. The rearrangement links TRBV4-1 to TRBJ2-1, with D perhaps TRBD1 (5 bases). This receptor was identified in a man aged 25 to 45 who had recovered from COVID-19. Sequencing was done on a sample of PBMCs or T cells enriched from blood (not recorded which). The CDR3: CASSLAGKPEQFF. The DNA for the CDR3 is TGCGCCAGCAGCCTCGCAGGGAAACCAGAGCAGTTCTTC.